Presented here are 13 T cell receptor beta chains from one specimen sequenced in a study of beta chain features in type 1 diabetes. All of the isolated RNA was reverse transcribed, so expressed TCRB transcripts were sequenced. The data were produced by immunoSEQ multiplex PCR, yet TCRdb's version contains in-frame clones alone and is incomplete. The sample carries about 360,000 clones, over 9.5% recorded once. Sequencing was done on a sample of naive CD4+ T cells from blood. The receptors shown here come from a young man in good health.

DNA of the CDR3: TGTGCCAGCAGTGGGCTGGATGAGCAGTTCTTC. Protein product: CASSGLDEQFF. This sequence joins TRBV6-6 and TRBJ2-1; D gene ambiguous. Between the trimmed V and J ends, which lost 5 bases and 8 bases, there was a span of 7 bases. Per the germline V gene, CDR1 is MNHNY and CDR2 is SVGAGI (reference sequence). The CDR3 is 11 residues long.

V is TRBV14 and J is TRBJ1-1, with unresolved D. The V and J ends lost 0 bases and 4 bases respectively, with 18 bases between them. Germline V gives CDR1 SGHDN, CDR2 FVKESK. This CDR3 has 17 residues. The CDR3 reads CASSQDTFREVCTEAFF. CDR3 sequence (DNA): TGTGCCAGCAGCCAAGATACGTTCCGGGAAGTGTGCACTGAAGCTTTCTTT.

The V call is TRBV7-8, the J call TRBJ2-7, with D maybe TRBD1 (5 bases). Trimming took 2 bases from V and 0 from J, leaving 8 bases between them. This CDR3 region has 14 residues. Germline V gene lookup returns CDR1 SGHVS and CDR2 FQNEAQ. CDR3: CASSLTTASYEQYF. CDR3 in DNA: TGTGCCAGCAGCTTAACGACAGCCTCCTACGAGCAGTACTTC.

CDR3 sequence reads: CASSFSNSNQPQHF. CDR3 coding DNA: TGTGCCAGCAGCTTCTCGAACAGTAATCAGCCCCAGCATTTT. V gene TRBV7-2 combines with J gene TRBJ1-5; D gene ambiguous. Trimming left V 3 bases short and J 4 bases short, with 10 bases between. The CDR3 is made up of 14 amino acids. In germline, CDR1 is SGHTA, CDR2 FQGNSA.

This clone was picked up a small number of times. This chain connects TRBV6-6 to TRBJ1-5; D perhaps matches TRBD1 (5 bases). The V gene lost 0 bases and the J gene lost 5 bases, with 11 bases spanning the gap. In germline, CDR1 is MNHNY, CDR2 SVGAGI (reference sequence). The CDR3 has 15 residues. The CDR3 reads CASSYSAGYDQPQHF. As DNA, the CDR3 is TGTGCCAGCAGTTACTCGGCAGGGTATGATCAGCCCCAGCATTTT.

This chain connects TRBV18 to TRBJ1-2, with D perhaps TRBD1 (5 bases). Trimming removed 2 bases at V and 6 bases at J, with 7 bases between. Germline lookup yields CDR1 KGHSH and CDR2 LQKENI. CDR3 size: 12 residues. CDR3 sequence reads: CASSPGANGYTF. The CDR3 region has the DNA TGTGCCAGCTCACCAGGGGCGAATGGCTACACCTTC. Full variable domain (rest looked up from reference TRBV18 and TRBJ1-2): NAGVMQNPRHLVRRRGQEARLRCSPMKGHSHVYWYRQLPEEGLKFMVYLQKENIIDESGMPKERFSAEFPKEGPSILRIQQVVRGDSAAYFCASSPGANGYTFGSGTRLTVV.

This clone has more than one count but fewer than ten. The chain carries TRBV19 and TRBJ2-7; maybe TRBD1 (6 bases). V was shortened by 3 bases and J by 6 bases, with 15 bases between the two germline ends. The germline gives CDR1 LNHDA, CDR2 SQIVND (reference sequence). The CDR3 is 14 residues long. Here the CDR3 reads CASSMEDRPLEQYF. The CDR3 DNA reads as TGTGCCAGTAGTATGGAGGACAGACCTCTCGAGCAGTACTTC.

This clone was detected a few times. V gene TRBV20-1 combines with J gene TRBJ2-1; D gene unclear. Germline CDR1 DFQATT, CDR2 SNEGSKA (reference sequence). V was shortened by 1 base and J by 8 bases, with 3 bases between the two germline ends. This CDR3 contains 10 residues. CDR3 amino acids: CSARAYEQFF. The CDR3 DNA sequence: TGCAGTGCTAGAGCGTATGAGCAGTTCTTC.

The CDR3, as DNA: TGTGCCAGTAGTGGGCGACAGGGCCCCACCGGGGAGCTGTTTTTT. Translation gives CASSGRQGPTGELFF. The chain employs TRBV19 and TRBJ2-2; 7 nucleotides agree with TRBD1. CDR1 is LNHDA and CDR2 is SQIVND in the germline V gene (reference sequence). The CDR3 sequence is 15 residues long. V lost 5 bases to trimming and J lost 4 bases; unmatched junction nucleotides: 7.

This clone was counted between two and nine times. CDR3 protein: CASSLPGLAATSYNEQFF. CDR3 nucleotides: TGTGCCAGCAGCTTACCGGGACTAGCGGCCACCTCCTACAATGAGCAGTTCTTC. The rearrangement links TRBV7-8 to TRBJ2-1; 11 bases agree with TRBD2. Germline CDR1 is SGHVS and CDR2 is FQNEAQ. Trimming took 2 bases from V and 0 from J; bases not matched to a gene: 6. The CDR3 length is 18 residues.

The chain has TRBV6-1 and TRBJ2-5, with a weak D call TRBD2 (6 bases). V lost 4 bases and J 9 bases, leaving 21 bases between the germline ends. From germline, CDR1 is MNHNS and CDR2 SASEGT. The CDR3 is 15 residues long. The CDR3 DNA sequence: TGTGCCAGCAGTGTTAGCGGACCTTCGTCGGGGGCCCAGTACTTC. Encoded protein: CASSVSGPSSGAQYF.

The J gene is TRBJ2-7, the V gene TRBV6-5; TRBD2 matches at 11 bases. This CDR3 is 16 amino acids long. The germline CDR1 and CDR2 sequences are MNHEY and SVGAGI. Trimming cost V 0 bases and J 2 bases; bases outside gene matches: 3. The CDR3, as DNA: TGTGCCAGCAGTTACTCGGCACTAGCGGGGGCCTACGAGCAGTACTTC. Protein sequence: CASSYSALAGAYEQYF.

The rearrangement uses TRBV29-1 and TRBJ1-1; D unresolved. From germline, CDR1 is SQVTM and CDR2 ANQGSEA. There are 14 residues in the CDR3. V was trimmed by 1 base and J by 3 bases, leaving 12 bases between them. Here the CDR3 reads CSVEVGGRDTEAFF. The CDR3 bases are TGCAGCGTTGAAGTTGGAGGGAGGGACACTGAAGCTTTCTTT.